This T cell receptor (beta chain) emerged from a study of blood T cell repertoires in COVID-19. Using immunoSEQ multiplex PCR, the repertoire was profiled, and TCRdb retains in-frame clones only, with some absent. The sample lists about 80,000 clones, 91% seen once, with about 2% in the top ten. V trimming: 8 bases; J trimming: 3 bases; junction bases outside the gene matches: 9. Looked up from germline, CDR1 is SNHLY and CDR2 is FYNNEI. The CDR3 contains 15 residues. The rearrangement uses TRBV2 and TRBJ2-3; the match to TRBD1 covers 9 bases. This TCR derives from a woman in her fifties or sixties in a cohort sampled during active COVID-19. Sequencing was performed on peripheral blood. The CDR3 here is CASSNRDRATDTQYF. CDR3 bases: TGTGCCAGCTCGAACCGGGACAGGGCAACAGATACGCAGTATTTT.